The sequence of this T cell receptor (beta chain) was determined in a study of blood T cells in healthy people across ages. This clonotype is a singleton in its sample. This CDR3 is built from 14 residues. The germline CDR1 and CDR2 sequences are LGHDT and YNNKEL (reference sequence). V was trimmed by 2 bases and J by 4 bases, leaving 9 bases between them. Around 10 milliliters of peripheral blood were drawn from each donor. A second roughly 6 to 11 cycle PCR used barcoded and J-beta primers. TCRdb reanalysed the 5' RACE reads using MiXCR and keeps one entry per CDR3 protein. The table records about 620,000 distinct CDR3 sequences, over 40% of them present only once.

The receptor was derived from an elderly woman in good health. The chain carries TRBV3-1 and TRBJ2-4, with D possibly TRBD1 on 6 matching bases. Specimen: blood. CDR3 DNA sequence: TGTGCCAGCAGCCAAAGTGGACAGAAAAACATTCAGTACTTC. Its translation: CASSQSGQKNIQYF.